The 29 T cell receptor beta chains in this list originate from one sample, sequenced in a study of somatic mutations in cytotoxic T cells in rheumatoid arthritis. Using immunoSEQ multiplex PCR, the repertoire was profiled, and TCRdb retains in-frame clones only, with some absent. The table shows approximately 9,400 clones, with more than 60% occurring only once. Sequencing used CD8+ T cells sorted from blood. The receptors come from a middle-aged man in good health.

The chain is built from TRBV7-8 and TRBJ2-1; TRBD2 matches at 12 bases. The CDR3 contains 15 residues. Germline CDR1 and CDR2: SGHVS and FQNEAQ. V shed 4 bases and J 7 bases; nucleotides not matched to a gene: 5. In DNA, the CDR3 is TGTGCCAGCAGCTCCCTAGCGGGGGGGCCGAATGAGCAGTTCTTC. The encoded protein is CASSSLAGGPNEQFF. Based on the CDR3 plus reference TRBV7-8 and TRBJ2-1, the full variable domain is GAGVSQSPRYKVAKRGQDVALRCDPISGHVSLFWYQQALGQGPEFLTYFQNEAQLDKSGLPSDRFFAERPEGSVSTLKIQRTQQEDSAVYLCASSSLAGGPNEQFFGPGTRLTVL.

The chain links TRBV6-5 to TRBJ1-3; D is undetermined. V was cut by 5 bases and J by 2 bases, with 10 bases left in between. The CDR3 runs to 14 residues. Germline V gives CDR1 MNHEY, CDR2 SVGAGI. The CDR3 here is CASSPGLAGNTIYF. The CDR3, as DNA: TGTGCCAGCAGTCCCGGTTTGGCTGGAAACACCATATATTTT.

Written as DNA, the CDR3 is TGTGCCAGCAGCTTAGCGGGCGGGGGAGCCAAAAACATTCAGTACTTC. It yields the protein CASSLAGGGAKNIQYF. V and J are TRBV13 and TRBJ2-4; TRBD2 agrees at 7 bases. Germline CDR1 PRHDT, CDR2 FYEKMQ (reference sequence). The CDR3 has 16 amino acids. The ends lost 1 base at V and 0 bases at J; junction bases unmatched: 3.

The chain carries TRBV6-5 and TRBJ2-5, with TRBD1 matching over 11 bases. J gave up 5 bases and V 2 bases, and 4 bases lay outside the gene matches. The CDR3 consists of 15 residues. CDR1 is MNHEY, CDR2 SVGAGI, per germline. The CDR3 region is CASSYRRDRGETQYF. In nucleotides, the CDR3 is TGTGCCAGCAGTTACCGGAGGGACAGGGGGGAGACCCAGTACTTC.

The gene calls are TRBV7-9 and TRBJ2-2; maybe TRBD1 (5 bases). V was cut by 3 bases and J by 5 bases, with 16 bases left in between. The germline CDR1 and CDR2 sequences are SEHNR and FQNEAQ (reference sequence). This CDR3 spans 16 amino acids. CDR3 protein: CASSFFGLGVTGELFF. CDR3 nucleotides: TGTGCCAGCAGCTTCTTCGGTTTAGGGGTGACCGGGGAGCTGTTTTTT.

Comments on this clone: With a far larger clone one base away, a read error is the likely cause. The genes are TRBV7-3 and TRBJ2-7, with D possibly TRBD1 on 7 matching bases. The germline CDR1 and CDR2 sequences are SGHTA and FQGTGA. Deletions cut 2 bases from V and 5 bases from J, with 13 bases between. The CDR3 spans 14 residues. CDR3 sequence (DNA): TGTGCCAGCAGCTTAGGCAGGGGGGCTGACGAGCAGTACTTC. Protein sequence: CASSLGRGADEQYF.

The gene calls are TRBV7-9 and TRBJ1-1, with D tentatively TRBD1 (6 bases). V lost 5 bases, J lost 7 bases, and 11 bases lay in between. CDR1 and CDR2 (germline): SEHNR, FQNEAQ (reference sequence). CDR3 length: 12 residues. The CDR3, as DNA: TGTGCCAGCAGCGTAAAGACAGGTGAAGCTTTCTTT. This codes for CASSVKTGEAFF.

The chain couples TRBV9 to TRBJ1-2; TRBD1 agrees at 9 bases. Germline-derived CDR1 and CDR2 are SGDLS and YYNGEE. V shed 4 bases, J shed 7 bases, and the junction held 11 bases outside the gene matches. The length of the CDR3 is 15 residues. The CDR3 DNA follows: TGTGCCAGCAGCCCCCGGGACAGGGAGGGCTCTGGCTACACCTTC. It encodes CASSPRDREGSGYTF.

This chain links TRBV9 with TRBJ2-7; maybe TRBD2 (5 bases). Trimming removed 0 bases at V and 4 bases at J, with 20 bases between. Germline V CDR1 and CDR2: SGDLS, YYNGEE. This CDR3 region has 17 residues. CDR3 sequence: CASSVGTGGGSSYEQYF. The CDR3 DNA reads TGTGCCAGCAGCGTAGGGACTGGTGGTGGTTCTAGTTACGAGCAGTACTTC.

This rearrangement joins TRBV4-1 to TRBJ1-2; possible D gene TRBD1, 6 bases. Germline V gene lookup returns CDR1 MGHRA and CDR2 YSYEKL. The CDR3 contains 14 residues. Trimming stripped 1 base from V and 4 bases from J, with 10 bases between. The CDR3 protein is CASSQVDSLYGYTF. The CDR3 DNA follows: TGCGCCAGCAGCCAAGTGGACAGCCTCTATGGCTACACCTTC.

This clone was found once. The chain carries TRBV9 and TRBJ2-5; 9 bases agree with TRBD2. This CDR3 contains 16 residues. With 0 bases clipped from V and 7 bases from J, the junction kept 10 bases outside the gene matches. Germline values: CDR1 SGDLS, CDR2 YYNGEE. The chain's CDR3 is CASSVEGAGGTRTQYF. CDR3 coding DNA: TGTGCCAGCAGCGTAGAGGGAGCGGGGGGCACAAGGACCCAGTACTTC.

This clone was found once. The V call is TRBV19, the J call TRBJ1-1; a weak D match, TRBD1 (6 bases). Per the germline V gene, CDR1 is LNHDA and CDR2 is SQIVND (reference sequence). V dropped 3 bases and J dropped 6 bases, with 11 bases sitting between them. This CDR3 comprises 13 residues. The CDR3 here is CASSIQGSSEAFF. The DNA of the CDR3 is TGTGCCAGTAGTATTCAGGGGAGCTCTGAAGCTTTCTTT.

This chain connects TRBV27 to TRBJ1-2; the D gene is possibly TRBD1 (6 bases). Germline CDR1 and CDR2: MNHEY and SMNVEV (reference sequence). CDR3 length equals 15 residues. Trimming removed 2 bases at V and 4 bases at J, with 14 bases between. The CDR3 DNA follows: TGTGCCAGCAGTTTAGGACAGTCCCCAATCTATGGCTACACCTTC. This codes for CASSLGQSPIYGYTF.

The CDR3 bases are TGTGCCAGCAAACCCTGGGGGGAGTCGCATGAGCAGTACTTC. It translates to CASKPWGESHEQYF. J is TRBJ2-7 and V is TRBV28; weak D call: TRBD2 (6 bases). CDR1 is MDHEN, CDR2 SYDVKM, per germline. There are 14 residues in the CDR3. V dropped 7 bases and J dropped 7 bases, with 20 bases sitting between them.

V usage is TRBV28 and J usage is TRBJ2-1; perhaps TRBD2 as D (6 bases). CDR1 and CDR2 from the germline V gene are MDHEN and SYDVKM. Trimming removed 8 bases at V and 0 bases at J, with 11 bases between. This CDR3 region has 14 residues. The CDR3 region is CASHPGSSYNEQFF. The CDR3 DNA reads as TGTGCCAGCCACCCCGGGAGCTCCTACAATGAGCAGTTCTTC.

This chain connects TRBV6-1 to TRBJ1-1; D is possibly TRBD1 (5 bases). Trimming took 7 bases from V and 8 from J, leaving 20 bases between them. CDR1 and CDR2 from the germline V gene are MNHNS and SASEGT. The length of the CDR3 is 14 residues. The CDR3 region is CASKKGGEKREAFF. The CDR3 DNA is TGTGCCAGCAAGAAAGGAGGGGAAAAGAGGGAAGCTTTCTTT.

The chain joins TRBV7-2 to TRBJ2-1; D unclear. Germline V lookup: CDR1 SGHTA, CDR2 FQGNSA. The CDR3 length is 15 residues. Trimming stripped 2 bases from V and 5 bases from J, with 13 bases between. CDR3 DNA: TGTGCCAGCAGCTTATTCCTATCCCCCAACAATGAGCAGTTCTTC. Protein product: CASSLFLSPNNEQFF.

The chain uses TRBV29-1 and TRBJ1-2; D not certain. CDR1 SQVTM and CDR2 ANQGSEA come from the germline V gene. V was cut by 5 bases and J by 0 bases, with 25 bases left in between. This CDR3 region has 18 residues. The CDR3 spells CSVLGETPAEVSNYGYTF. CDR3 in DNA: TGCAGCGTTTTAGGAGAGACCCCCGCAGAGGTCTCTAACTATGGCTACACCTTC.

The chain links TRBV11-2 to TRBJ2-7; the D is unclear. V was cut by 3 bases and J by 2 bases, with 5 bases left in between. The CDR3 has 12 amino acids. CDR1 is SGHAT, CDR2 FQNNGV, per germline. CDR3 protein: CASSFLTYEQYF. The CDR3 DNA reads TGTGCCAGCAGCTTCCTTACCTACGAGCAGTACTTC. The complete variable domain, with remaining parts taken from reference TRBV11-2 and TRBJ2-7, reads EAGVAQSPRYKIIEKRQSVAFWCNPISGHATLYWYQQILGQGPKLLIQFQNNGVVDDSQLPKDRFSAERLKGVDSTLKIQPAKLEDSAVYLCASSFLTYEQYFGPGTRLTVT.

The chain combines TRBV7-2 with TRBJ2-1, with D possibly being TRBD2 (6 bases). The CDR3 has 16 amino acids. Trimming stripped 5 bases from V and 2 bases from J, with 16 bases between. Germline V lookup: CDR1 SGHTA, CDR2 FQGNSA. For the CDR3, the DNA is TGTGCCAGCAGCCTGGGACTCGTTCTCACCTACAATGAGCAGTTCTTC. Translating gives CASSLGLVLTYNEQFF.

J is TRBJ2-5 and V is TRBV14, with 7 nucleotides matching TRBD1. Germline V CDR1 and CDR2: SGHDN, FVKESK. The CDR3 totals 16 residues. V lost 2 bases to trimming and J lost 0 bases; unmatched junction nucleotides: 6. CDR3 sequence (DNA): TGTGCCAGCAGCCAAAGAGGGGGCACCAACCAAGAGACCCAGTACTTC. As protein: CASSQRGGTNQETQYF. The complete variable domain, with remaining parts taken from reference TRBV14 and TRBJ2-5, reads EAGVTQFPSHSVIEKGQTVTLRCDPISGHDNLYWYRRVMGKEIKFLLHFVKESKQDESGMPNNRFLAERTGGTYSTLKVQPAELEDSGVYFCASSQRGGTNQETQYFGPGTRLLVL.

The J gene is TRBJ1-2, the V gene TRBV11-2; no clear D gene. Deletions cut 0 bases from V and 8 bases from J, with 7 bases between. The CDR3 totals 12 residues. CDR1 SGHAT and CDR2 FQNNGV come from the germline V gene. This chain's CDR3 is CASSLDGEGYTF. The CDR3 nucleotides are TGTGCCAGCAGCTTAGATGGGGAGGGCTACACCTTC.

The rearrangement links TRBV27 to TRBJ2-7; D is perhaps TRBD2 (6 bases). Trimming cost V 5 bases and J 4 bases, with 12 bases left between them. Germline CDR1 is MNHEY and CDR2 is SMNVEV (reference sequence). This CDR3 spans 13 amino acids. CDR3 bases: TGTGCCAGCAGTCCGGGGGTGTCATACGAGCAGTACTTC. It encodes CASSPGVSYEQYF.

The genes are TRBV30 and TRBJ1-1; D is ambiguous. Trimming took off 4 bases at V and 8 bases at J, with 14 bases between the two ends. CDR1 GTSNPN and CDR2 SVGIG come from the germline V gene (reference sequence). The CDR3 has 12 residues. The CDR3 DNA is TGTGCCTGGAACCAGCAGGCAGAAGAAGCTTTCTTT. The encoded protein is CAWNQQAEEAFF.

V is TRBV5-6 and J is TRBJ2-1; 9 bases fit TRBD2. The trim removed 2 bases at V and 4 bases at J, leaving 7 bases unmatched. The germline V gene encodes CDR1 SGHDT and CDR2 YYEEEE. The CDR3 loop spans 16 amino acids. The CDR3 nucleotides read TGTGCCAGCAGCTTCGGAACGGCGGGGGGGTACAATGAGCAGTTCTTC. Protein: CASSFGTAGGYNEQFF.

Only a few counts were recorded for this clone. The J gene is TRBJ2-3, the V gene TRBV9; tentatively, D is TRBD2 (6 bases). Germline values: CDR1 SGDLS, CDR2 YYNGEE. CDR3 size: 15 residues. V lost 3 bases and J lost 4, with 15 bases in between. CDR3 bases: TGTGCCAGCAGCGGTGCCGGGCGGGGAGCAGATACGCAGTATTTT. Translating gives CASSGAGRGADTQYF.

This clone showed up just once. It is likely a read error: a sequence one base away is far more abundant. The genes are TRBV9 and TRBJ2-1; TRBD2 agrees at 12 bases. Germline CDR1 and CDR2: SGDLS and YYNGEE. The CDR3 runs to 18 residues. J gave up 6 bases and V 0 bases, and 10 bases lay outside the gene matches. The CDR3 DNA follows: TGTGCCAGCAGCGTAGTCGATCTAGCGGGAGGGAGAATCAATGAGCAGTTCTTC. Protein product: CASSVVDLAGGRINEQFF.

This chain joins TRBV5-1 and TRBJ2-7; weak D call: TRBD1 (6 bases). V shed 7 bases and J shed 4 bases, with 15 bases lying between them. The CDR3 sequence is 13 residues long. Germline CDR1 SGHRS, CDR2 YFSETQ. CDR3 loop: CASSPLQGYEQYF. The CDR3 DNA is TGCGCCAGCTCTCCCTTACAGGGATACGAGCAGTACTTC.

V usage is TRBV4-1 and J usage is TRBJ1-1; 10 positions match TRBD1. The CDR3 is 13 residues long. V trimming: 2 bases; J trimming: 14 bases; junction bases outside the gene matches: 8. The V gene's germline CDR1 is MGHRA and CDR2 YSYEKL. This CDR3 is CASSQHGQGEYFF. The CDR3 bases are TGCGCCAGCAGCCAACATGGACAGGGGGAATACTTCTTT.